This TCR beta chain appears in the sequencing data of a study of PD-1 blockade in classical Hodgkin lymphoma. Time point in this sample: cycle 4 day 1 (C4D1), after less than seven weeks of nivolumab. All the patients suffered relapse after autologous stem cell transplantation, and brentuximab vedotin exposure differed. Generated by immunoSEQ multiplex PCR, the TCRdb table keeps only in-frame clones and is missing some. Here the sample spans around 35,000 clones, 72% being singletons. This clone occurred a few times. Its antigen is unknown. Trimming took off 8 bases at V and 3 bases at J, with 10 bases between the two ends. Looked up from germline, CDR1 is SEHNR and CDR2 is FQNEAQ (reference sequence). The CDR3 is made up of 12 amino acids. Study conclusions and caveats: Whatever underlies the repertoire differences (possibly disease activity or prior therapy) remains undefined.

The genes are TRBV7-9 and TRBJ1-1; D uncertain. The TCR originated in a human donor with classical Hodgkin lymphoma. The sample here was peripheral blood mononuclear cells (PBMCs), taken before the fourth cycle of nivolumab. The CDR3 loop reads CASENPDTEAFF. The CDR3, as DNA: TGTGCCAGCGAAAACCCTGACACTGAAGCTTTCTTT. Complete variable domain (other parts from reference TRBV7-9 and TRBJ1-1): DTGVSQNPRHKITKRGQNVTFRCDPISEHNRLYWYRQTLGQGPEFLTYFQNEAQLEKSRLLSDRFSAERPKGSFSTLEIQRTEQGDSAMYLCASENPDTEAFFGQGTRLTVV.